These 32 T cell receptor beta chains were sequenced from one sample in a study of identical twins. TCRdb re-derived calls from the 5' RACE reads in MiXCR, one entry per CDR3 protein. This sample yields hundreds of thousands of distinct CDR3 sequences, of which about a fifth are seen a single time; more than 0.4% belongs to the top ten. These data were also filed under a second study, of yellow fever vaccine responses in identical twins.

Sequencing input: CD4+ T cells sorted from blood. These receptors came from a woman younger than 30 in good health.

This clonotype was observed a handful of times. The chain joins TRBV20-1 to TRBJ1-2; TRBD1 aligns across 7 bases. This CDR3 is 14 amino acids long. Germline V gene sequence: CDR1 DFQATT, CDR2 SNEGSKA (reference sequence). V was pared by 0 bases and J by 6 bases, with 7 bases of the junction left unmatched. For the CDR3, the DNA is TGCAGTGCTAGAGAGGGGGTGACAGGGAATGGCTACACCTTC. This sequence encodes CSAREGVTGNGYTF.

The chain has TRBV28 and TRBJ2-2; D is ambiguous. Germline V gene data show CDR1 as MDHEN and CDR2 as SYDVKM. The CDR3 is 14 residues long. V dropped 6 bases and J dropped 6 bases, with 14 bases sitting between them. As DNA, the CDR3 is TGTGCCAGCAGCCCACGGCCCTGGGCCGGGGAGCTGTTTTTT. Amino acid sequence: CASSPRPWAGELFF.

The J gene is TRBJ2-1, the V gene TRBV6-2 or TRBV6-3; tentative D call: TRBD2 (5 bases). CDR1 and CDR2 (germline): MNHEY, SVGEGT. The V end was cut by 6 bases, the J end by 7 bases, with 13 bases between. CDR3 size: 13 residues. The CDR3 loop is CASSFTSFNEQFF. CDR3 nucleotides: TGTGCCAGCAGCTTTACTAGTTTTAATGAGCAGTTCTTC.

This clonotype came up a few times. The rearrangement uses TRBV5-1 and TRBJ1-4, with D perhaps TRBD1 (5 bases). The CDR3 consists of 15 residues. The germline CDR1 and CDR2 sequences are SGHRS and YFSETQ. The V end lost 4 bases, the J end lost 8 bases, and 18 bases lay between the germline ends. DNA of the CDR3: TGCGCCAGCAGCCGGGGGAGCGGGGTTTACGAAAAACTGTTTTTT. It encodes CASSRGSGVYEKLFF.

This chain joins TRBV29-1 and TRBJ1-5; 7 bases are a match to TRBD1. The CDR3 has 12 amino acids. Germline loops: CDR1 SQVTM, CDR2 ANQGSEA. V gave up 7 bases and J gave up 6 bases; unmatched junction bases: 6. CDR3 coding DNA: TGCAGCGGCAGCAGGGGGACTCAGCCCCAGCATTTT. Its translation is CSGSRGTQPQHF.

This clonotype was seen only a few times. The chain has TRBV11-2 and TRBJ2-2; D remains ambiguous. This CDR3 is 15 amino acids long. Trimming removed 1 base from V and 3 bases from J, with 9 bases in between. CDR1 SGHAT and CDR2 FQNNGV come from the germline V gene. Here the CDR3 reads CASSLVATYTGELFF. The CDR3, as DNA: TGTGCCAGCAGCTTAGTGGCCACCTACACCGGGGAGCTGTTTTTT.

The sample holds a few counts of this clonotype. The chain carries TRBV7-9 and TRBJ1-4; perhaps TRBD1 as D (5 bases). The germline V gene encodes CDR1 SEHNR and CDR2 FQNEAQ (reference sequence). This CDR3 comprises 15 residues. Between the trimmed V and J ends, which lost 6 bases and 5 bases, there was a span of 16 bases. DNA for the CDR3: TGTGCCAGCAGAACAACGGGGACGGCAAATGAAAAACTGTTTTTT. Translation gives CASRTTGTANEKLFF. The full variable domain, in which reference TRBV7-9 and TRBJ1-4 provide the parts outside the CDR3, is DTGVSQNPRHKITKRGQNVTFRCDPISEHNRLYWYRQTLGQGPEFLTYFQNEAQLEKSRLLSDRFSAERPKGSFSTLEIQRTEQGDSAMYLCASRTTGTANEKLFFGSGTQLSVL.

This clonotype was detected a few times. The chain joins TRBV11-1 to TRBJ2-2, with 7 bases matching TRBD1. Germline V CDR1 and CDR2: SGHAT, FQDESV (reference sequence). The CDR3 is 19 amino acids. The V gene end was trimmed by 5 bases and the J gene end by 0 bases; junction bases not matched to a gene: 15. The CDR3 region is CASSTPPGQQNANTGELFF. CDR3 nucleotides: TGTGCCAGCAGCACACCCCCGGGACAGCAGAACGCGAACACCGGGGAGCTGTTTTTT.

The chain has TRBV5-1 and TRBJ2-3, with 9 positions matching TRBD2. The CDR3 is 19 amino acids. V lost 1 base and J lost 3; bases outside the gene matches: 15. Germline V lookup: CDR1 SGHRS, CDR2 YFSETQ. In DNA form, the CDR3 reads TGCGCCAGCAGCTTGAGGATCGGGCTGGCGGGGGGGACGACAGATACGCAGTATTTT. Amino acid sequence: CASSLRIGLAGGTTDTQYF.

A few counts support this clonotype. CDR3 loop: CASSRDYSKETQYF. DNA of the CDR3: TGTGCCAGCAGCCGGGACTATAGTAAAGAGACCCAGTACTTC. The chain recombines TRBV12-3 or TRBV12-4 with TRBJ2-5, with 7 positions matching TRBD2. The CDR3 has 14 amino acids. V was clipped by 6 bases and J by 3 bases; unmatched bases: 7.

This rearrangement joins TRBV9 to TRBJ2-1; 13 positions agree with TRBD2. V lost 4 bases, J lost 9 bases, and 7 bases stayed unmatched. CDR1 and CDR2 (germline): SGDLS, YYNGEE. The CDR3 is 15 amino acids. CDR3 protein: CASSPGLAGRGEQFF. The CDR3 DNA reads TGTGCCAGCAGCCCGGGACTAGCGGGGAGGGGTGAGCAGTTCTTC.

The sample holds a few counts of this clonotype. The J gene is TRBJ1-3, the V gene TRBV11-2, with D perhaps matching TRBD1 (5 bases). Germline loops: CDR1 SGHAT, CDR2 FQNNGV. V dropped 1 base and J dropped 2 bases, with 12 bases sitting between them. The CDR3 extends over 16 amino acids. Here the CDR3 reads CASSLVLAGPGNTIYF. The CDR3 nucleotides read TGTGCCAGCAGCTTAGTTCTTGCGGGGCCTGGAAACACCATATATTTT.

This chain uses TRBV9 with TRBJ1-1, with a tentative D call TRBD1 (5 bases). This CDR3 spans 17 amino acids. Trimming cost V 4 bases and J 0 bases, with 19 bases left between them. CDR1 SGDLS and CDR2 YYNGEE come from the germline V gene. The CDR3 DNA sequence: TGTGCCAGCAGCTCATGGGGGGTTACGGGGGTGAACACTGAAGCTTTCTTT. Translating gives CASSSWGVTGVNTEAFF.

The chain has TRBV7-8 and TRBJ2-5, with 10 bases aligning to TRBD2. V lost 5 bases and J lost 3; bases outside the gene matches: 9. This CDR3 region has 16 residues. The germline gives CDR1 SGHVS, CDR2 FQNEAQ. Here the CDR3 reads CASSPFRLAGEETQYF. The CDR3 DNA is TGTGCCAGCAGCCCTTTCCGGCTAGCGGGGGAAGAGACCCAGTACTTC.

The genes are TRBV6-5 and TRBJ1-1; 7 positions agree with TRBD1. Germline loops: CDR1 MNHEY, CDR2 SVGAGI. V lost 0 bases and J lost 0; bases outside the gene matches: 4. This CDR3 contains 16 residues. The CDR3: CASSYSFGTVNTEAFF. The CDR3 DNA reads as TGTGCCAGCAGTTACTCGTTCGGGACAGTGAACACTGAAGCTTTCTTT.

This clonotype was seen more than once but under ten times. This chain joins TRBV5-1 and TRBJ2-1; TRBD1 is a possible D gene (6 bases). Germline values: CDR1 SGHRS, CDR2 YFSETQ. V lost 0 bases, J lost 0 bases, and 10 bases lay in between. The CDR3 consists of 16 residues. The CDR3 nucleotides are TGCGCCAGCAGCTTGGTGACGGACAGCTCCTACAATGAGCAGTTCTTC. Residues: CASSLVTDSSYNEQFF.

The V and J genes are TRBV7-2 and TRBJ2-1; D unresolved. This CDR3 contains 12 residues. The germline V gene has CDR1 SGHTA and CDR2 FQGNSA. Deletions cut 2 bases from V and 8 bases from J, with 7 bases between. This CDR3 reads CASSLYVHEQFF. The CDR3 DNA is TGTGCCAGCAGCTTATATGTCCATGAGCAGTTCTTC.

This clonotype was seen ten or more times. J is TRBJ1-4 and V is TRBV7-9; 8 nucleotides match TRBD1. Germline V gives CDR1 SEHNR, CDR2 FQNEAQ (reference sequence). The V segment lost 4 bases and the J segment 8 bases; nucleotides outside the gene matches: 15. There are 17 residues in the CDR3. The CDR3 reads CASSSYGQGGIGEKLFF. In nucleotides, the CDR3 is TGTGCCAGCAGCTCGTACGGACAGGGTGGGATTGGAGAAAAACTGTTTTTT.

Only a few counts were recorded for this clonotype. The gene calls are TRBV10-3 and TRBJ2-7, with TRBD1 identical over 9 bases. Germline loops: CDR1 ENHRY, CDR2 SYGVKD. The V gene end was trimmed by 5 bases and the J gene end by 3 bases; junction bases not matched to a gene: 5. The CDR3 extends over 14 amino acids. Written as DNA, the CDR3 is TGTGCCATCAGTCCGGGACAGGGTATCTACGAGCAGTACGTC. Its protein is CAISPGQGIYEQYV.

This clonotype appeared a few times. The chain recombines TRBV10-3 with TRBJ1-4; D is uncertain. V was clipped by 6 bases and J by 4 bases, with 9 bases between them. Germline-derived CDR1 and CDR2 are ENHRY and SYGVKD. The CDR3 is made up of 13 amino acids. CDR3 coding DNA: TGTGCCATCAGAGGAAATAGTAATGAAAAACTGTTTTTT. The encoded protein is CAIRGNSNEKLFF.

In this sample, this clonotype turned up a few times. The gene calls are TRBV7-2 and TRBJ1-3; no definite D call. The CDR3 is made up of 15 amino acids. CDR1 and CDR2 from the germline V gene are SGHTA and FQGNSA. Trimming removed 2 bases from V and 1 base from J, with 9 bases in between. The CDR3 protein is CASSLWTGSGNTIYF. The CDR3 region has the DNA TGTGCCAGCAGCTTATGGACGGGGTCTGGAAACACCATATATTTT.

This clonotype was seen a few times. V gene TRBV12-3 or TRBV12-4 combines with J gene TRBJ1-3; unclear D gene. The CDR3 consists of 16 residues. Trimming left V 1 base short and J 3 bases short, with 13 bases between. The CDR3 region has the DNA TGTGCCAGCAGTTTAGAGTGGCAGGCTTATGGAAACACCATATATTTT. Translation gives CASSLEWQAYGNTIYF.

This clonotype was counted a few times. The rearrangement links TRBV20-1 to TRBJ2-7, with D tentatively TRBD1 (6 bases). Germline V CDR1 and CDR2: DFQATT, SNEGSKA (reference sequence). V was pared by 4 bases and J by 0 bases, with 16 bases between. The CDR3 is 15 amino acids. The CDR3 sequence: CSAIWRRGYSYEQYF. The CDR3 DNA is TGCAGTGCTATCTGGCGCAGGGGATACTCCTACGAGCAGTACTTC.

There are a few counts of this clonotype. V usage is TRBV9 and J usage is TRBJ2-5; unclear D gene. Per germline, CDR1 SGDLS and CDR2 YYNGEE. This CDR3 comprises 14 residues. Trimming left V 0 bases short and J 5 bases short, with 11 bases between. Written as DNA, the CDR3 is TGTGCCAGCAGCGTAGCTGTAGGATTTGAGACCCAGTACTTC. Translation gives CASSVAVGFETQYF.

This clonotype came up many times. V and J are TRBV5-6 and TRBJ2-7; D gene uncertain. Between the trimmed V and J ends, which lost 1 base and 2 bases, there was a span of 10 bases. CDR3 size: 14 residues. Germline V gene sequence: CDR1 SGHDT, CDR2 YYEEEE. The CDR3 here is CASSLSPSTYEQYF. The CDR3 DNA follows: TGTGCCAGCAGCTTGTCTCCCTCTACCTACGAGCAGTACTTC.

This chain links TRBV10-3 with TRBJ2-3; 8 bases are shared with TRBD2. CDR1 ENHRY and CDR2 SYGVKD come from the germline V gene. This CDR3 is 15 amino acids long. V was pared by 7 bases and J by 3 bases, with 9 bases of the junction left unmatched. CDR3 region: CAITTPSSGTDTQYF. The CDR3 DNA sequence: TGTGCCATCACCACCCCATCTAGCGGGACAGATACGCAGTATTTT.

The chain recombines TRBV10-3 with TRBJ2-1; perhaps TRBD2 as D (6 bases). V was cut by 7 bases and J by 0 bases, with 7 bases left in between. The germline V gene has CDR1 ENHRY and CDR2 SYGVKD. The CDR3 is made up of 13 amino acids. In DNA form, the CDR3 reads TGTGCCATCATGGGGGGCTCCTACAATGAGCAGTTCTTC. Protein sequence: CAIMGGSYNEQFF.

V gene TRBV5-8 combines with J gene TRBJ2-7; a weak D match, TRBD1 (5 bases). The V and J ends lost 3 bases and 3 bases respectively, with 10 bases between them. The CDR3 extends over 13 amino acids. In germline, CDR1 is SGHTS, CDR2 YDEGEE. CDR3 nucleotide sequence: TGTGCCAGCAGCTGGGTGCAGGGCTACGAGCAGTACGTC. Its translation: CASSWVQGYEQYV.

Here the CDR3 DNA reads TGCAGTGCTAGAGATAAGACTAGCGGGAGGGCCGGGCAGTACTTC. Translation gives CSARDKTSGRAGQYF. This chain uses TRBV20-1 with TRBJ2-7, with 14 bases aligning to TRBD2. The CDR3 contains 15 residues. J lost 9 bases, V lost 0 bases, and 7 bases had no gene match. Germline CDR1 DFQATT, CDR2 SNEGSKA (reference sequence).

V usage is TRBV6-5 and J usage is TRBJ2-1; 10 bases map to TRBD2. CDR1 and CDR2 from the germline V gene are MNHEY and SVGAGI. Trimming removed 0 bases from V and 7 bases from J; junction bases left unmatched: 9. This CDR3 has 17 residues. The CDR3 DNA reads TGTGCCAGCAGTTACTCGTCTAGCGGGAGTACTAGGAATGAGCAGTTCTTC. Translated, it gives CASSYSSSGSTRNEQFF.

CDR3 sequence: CASSPGAVNTGELFF. CDR3 sequence (DNA): TGCGCCAGCAGCCCCGGGGCAGTGAACACCGGGGAGCTGTTTTTT. The chain is built from TRBV5-1 and TRBJ2-2; D is perhaps TRBD1 or TRBD2 (5 bases each). V was pared by 4 bases and J by 1 base, with 11 bases between. Germline CDR1 SGHRS, CDR2 YFSETQ. The CDR3 runs 15 residues.

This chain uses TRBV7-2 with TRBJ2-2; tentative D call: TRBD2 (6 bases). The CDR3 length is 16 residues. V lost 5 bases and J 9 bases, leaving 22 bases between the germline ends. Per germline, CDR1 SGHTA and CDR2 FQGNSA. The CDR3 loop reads CASSNWVGRRDRELFF. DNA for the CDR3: TGTGCCAGCAGCAACTGGGTGGGGAGGAGGGACCGGGAGCTGTTTTTT.